One and the same sample provided the 10 T cell receptor beta chains below, sequenced in a study of vaccination and CD4 T cells after COVID-19. These receptors lack a known antigen. The treatment was: roughly 11-day PBMC culture with coronavirus spike peptide pools or control peptides (ViraFEST assay). An Oncomine TCR Beta short-read assay was used to sequence the DNA from cultured CD4+ T cells. TCRdb independently ran MiXCR on the PCR reads; one entry per CDR3 protein. The repertoire holds roughly 8,400 distinct CDR3 sequences, with roughly 73% as singletons. Source material: CD4+ T cells from blood, cultured in vitro. The receptors here all came from a human donor who had recovered from COVID-19.

The chain employs TRBV30 and TRBJ1-2; 7 nucleotides line up with TRBD1. With V trimmed by 1 base and J by 7 bases, 12 bases remained unmatched. From germline, CDR1 is GTSNPN and CDR2 SVGIG (reference sequence). The CDR3 is 15 amino acids. The CDR3 nucleotides are TGTGCCTGGAGTGGGGAAGGGGGCGAGCGTGGTGGCTACACCTTC. Amino acids: CAWSGEGGERGGYTF.

The chain is built from TRBV21-1 and TRBJ2-3; the D call of TRBD1 is as the table states it, not checked on the DNA. TRBV21-1 is a pseudogene locus. The CDR3 loop spans 14 amino acids. The CDR3 loop is CASSSGTDTDTQYF. The DNA for the CDR3 is TGTGCCAGCAGTTCCGGGACGGACACAGATACGCAGTATTTT.

This clonotype occurred once. For the CDR3, the DNA is TGTGCCAGCAGTTACAAGGTGGGGTCGTGGTATGGCTACACCTTC. Translated, it gives CASSYKVGSWYGYTF. V usage is TRBV6-5 and J usage is TRBJ1-2; D not certain. CDR1 is MNHEY and CDR2 is SVGAGI in the germline V gene. V was shortened by 2 bases and J by 5 bases, with 15 bases between the two germline ends. This CDR3 has 15 amino acids.

The CDR3, as DNA: TGTGCCAGCAGTGTTGGGGGTGAGCAGTACTTC. Translating it yields CASSVGGEQYF. The rearrangement links TRBV6-1 to TRBJ2-7; D could derive from TRBD1 or TRBD2 (5 bases each). The CDR3 has 11 residues. The germline V and J ends were trimmed by 4 bases and 7 bases, with 8 bases remaining between them. CDR1 MNHNS and CDR2 SASEGT come from the germline V gene.

As for this clonotype: Its ends do not fully match the called genes, so a read error is possible. The chain combines TRBV12-3 or TRBV12-4 with TRBJ2-5, with 7 nucleotides matching TRBD1. The CDR3 is 15 residues long. This CDR3 reads CAISGSGQPEETQYF. In DNA form, the CDR3 reads TGTGCCATCAGTGGATCGGGACAGCCTGAAGAGACCCAGTACTTC.

In its sample, this clonotype was seen a few times. This chain joins TRBV27 and TRBJ2-3, with TRBD2 identical over 7 bases. With 3 bases clipped from V and 3 bases from J, the junction kept 9 bases outside the gene matches. The germline V gene encodes CDR1 MNHEY and CDR2 SMNVEV (reference sequence). This CDR3 is built from 16 residues. For the CDR3, the DNA is TGTGCCAGCAGTTTTATAGGCGGGAGCCAAACAGATACGCAGTATTTT. This translates into CASSFIGGSQTDTQYF.

The rearrangement joins TRBV20-1 to TRBJ1-3; no clear D gene. CDR3 size: 14 residues. The V gene lost 1 base and the J gene lost 0 bases, with 7 bases spanning the gap. Germline V gives CDR1 DFQATT, CDR2 SNEGSKA (reference sequence). This CDR3 is CSARGVDSGNTIYF. The CDR3 region has the DNA TGCAGTGCTAGAGGGGTAGACTCTGGAAACACCATATATTTT.

The chain combines TRBV10-3 with TRBJ1-2; no clear D. The ends were cut back, 0 bases at V and 5 bases at J, with 16 bases in the middle. Germline V gene lookup returns CDR1 ENHRY and CDR2 SYGVKD. The CDR3 has 16 residues. This CDR3 is CAISESLDPRAYGYTF. CDR3 sequence (DNA): TGTGCCATCAGTGAGTCGCTCGACCCCCGAGCGTATGGCTACACCTTC.

The chain employs TRBV20-1 and TRBJ1-1; D perhaps matches TRBD1 (6 bases). V was cut by 5 bases and J by 7 bases, with 14 bases left in between. The CDR3 sequence is 12 residues long. Germline V lookup: CDR1 DFQATT, CDR2 SNEGSKA (reference sequence). CDR3 in amino acids: CSARGGLGEAFF. In DNA, the CDR3 is TGCAGTGCTCGGGGGGGGCTGGGTGAAGCTTTCTTT.

The genes are TRBV20-1 and TRBJ2-3, with D maybe TRBD2 (7 bases). The CDR3 covers 17 residues. Germline CDR1 is DFQATT and CDR2 is SNEGSKA (reference sequence). Trimming removed 3 bases from V and 6 bases from J, with 25 bases in between. CDR3 sequence: CSARRGGELTSRDTQYF. In DNA form, the CDR3 reads TGCAGTGCTAGGAGGGGGGGCGAACTGACATCCCGCGATACGCAGTATTTT.